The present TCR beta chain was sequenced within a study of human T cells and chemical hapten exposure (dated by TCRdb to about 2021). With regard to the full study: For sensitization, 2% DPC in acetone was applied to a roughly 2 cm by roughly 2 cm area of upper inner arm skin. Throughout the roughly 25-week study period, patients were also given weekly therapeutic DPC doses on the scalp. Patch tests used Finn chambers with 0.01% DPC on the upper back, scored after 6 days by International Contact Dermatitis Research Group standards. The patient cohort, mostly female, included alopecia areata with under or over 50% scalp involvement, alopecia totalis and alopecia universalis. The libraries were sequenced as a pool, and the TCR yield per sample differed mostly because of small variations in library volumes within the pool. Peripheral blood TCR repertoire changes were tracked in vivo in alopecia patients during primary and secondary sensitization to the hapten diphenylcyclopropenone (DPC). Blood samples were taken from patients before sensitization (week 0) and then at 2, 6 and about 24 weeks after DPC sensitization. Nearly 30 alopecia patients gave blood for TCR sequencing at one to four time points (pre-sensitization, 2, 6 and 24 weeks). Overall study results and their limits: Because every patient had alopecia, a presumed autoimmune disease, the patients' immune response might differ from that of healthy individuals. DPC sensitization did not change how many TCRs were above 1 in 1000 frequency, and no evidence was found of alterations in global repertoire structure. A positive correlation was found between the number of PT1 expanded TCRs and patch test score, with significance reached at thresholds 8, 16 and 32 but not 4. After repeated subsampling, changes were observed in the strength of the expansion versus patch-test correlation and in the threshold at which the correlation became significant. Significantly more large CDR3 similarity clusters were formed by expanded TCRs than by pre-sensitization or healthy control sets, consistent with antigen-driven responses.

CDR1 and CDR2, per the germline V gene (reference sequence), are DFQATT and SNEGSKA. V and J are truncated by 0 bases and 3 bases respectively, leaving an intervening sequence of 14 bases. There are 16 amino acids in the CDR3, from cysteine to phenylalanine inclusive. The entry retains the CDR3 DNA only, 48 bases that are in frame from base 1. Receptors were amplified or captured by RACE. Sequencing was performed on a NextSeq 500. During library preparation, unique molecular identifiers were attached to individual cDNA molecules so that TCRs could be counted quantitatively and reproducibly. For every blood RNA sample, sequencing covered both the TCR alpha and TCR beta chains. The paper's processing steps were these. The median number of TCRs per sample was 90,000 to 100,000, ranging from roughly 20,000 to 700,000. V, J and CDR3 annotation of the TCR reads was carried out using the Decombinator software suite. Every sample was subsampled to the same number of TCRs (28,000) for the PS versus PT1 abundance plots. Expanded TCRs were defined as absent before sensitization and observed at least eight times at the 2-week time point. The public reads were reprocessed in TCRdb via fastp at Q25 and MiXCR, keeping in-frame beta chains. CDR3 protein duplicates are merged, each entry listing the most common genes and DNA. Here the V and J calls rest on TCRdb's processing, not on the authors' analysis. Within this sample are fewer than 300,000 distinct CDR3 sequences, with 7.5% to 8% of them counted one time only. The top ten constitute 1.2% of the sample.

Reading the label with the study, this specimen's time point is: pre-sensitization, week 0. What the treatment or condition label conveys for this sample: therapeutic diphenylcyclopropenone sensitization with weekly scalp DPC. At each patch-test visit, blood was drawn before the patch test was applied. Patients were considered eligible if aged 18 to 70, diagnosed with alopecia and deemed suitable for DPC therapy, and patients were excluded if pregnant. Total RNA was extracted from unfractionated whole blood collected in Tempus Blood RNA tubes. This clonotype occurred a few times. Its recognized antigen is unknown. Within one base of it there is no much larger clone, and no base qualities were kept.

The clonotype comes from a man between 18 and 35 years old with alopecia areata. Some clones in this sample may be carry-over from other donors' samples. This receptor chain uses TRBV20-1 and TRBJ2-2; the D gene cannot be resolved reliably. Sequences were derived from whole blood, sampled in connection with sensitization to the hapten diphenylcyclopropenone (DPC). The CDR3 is CSARDGRLGDTGELFF. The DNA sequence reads TGCAGTGCTAGAGACGGTCGCCTTGGGGACACCGGGGAGCTGTTTTTT.